These 32 T cell receptor beta chains share one sample of origin, sequenced in a study of blood T cell repertoires in COVID-19. Sequencing was performed with immunoSEQ multiplex PCR; in TCRdb, only in-frame clones are kept and a portion is missing. The sample shows some 260,000 clones, under 90% of them seen only once. What was sequenced was PBMCs or T cells enriched from blood (not recorded which). These receptors were collected from a man aged 40-49 years who had recovered from COVID-19.

The rearrangement uses TRBV10-3 and TRBJ1-1; TRBD1 agrees at 10 bases. Germline V lookup: CDR1 ENHRY, CDR2 SYGVKD. The CDR3 runs 16 residues. Trimming at V came to 5 bases and at J to 1 base, leaving 7 bases not matched to a gene. The CDR3 DNA sequence: TGTGCCATCAGTCCCGGGACAGGGGATTGGAACACTGAAGCTTTCTTT. Its protein product is CAISPGTGDWNTEAFF.

V gene TRBV29-1 combines with J gene TRBJ1-1; TRBD1 agrees at 7 bases. With V trimmed by 6 bases and J by 10 bases, 8 bases remained unmatched. Germline values: CDR1 SQVTM, CDR2 ANQGSEA. The CDR3 length is 11 residues. This CDR3 reads CSVARDSVAFF. The CDR3 coding sequence is TGCAGCGTGGCTCGGGACAGTGTAGCTTTCTTT.

This clone was detected only a few times. V is TRBV5-1 and J is TRBJ1-5, with D possibly matching TRBD1 (6 bases). The CDR3 is 15 amino acids. The germline V gene has CDR1 SGHRS and CDR2 YFSETQ. V was shortened by 2 bases and J by 3 bases, with 12 bases between the two germline ends. For the CDR3, the DNA is TGCGCCAGCAGCTTCTTGGGGGCCTCCAATCAGCCCCAGCATTTT. Protein product: CASSFLGASNQPQHF.

The V and J genes are TRBV5-6 and TRBJ2-5, with TRBD1 matching 12 bases. This CDR3 spans 16 amino acids. V was pared by 0 bases and J by 5 bases, with 5 bases of the junction left unmatched. The germline V gene has CDR1 SGHDT and CDR2 YYEEEE. CDR3 DNA sequence: TGTGCCAGCAGCTTGGGCGGGACAGGGGGCGGTGAGACCCAGTACTTC. This gives the protein CASSLGGTGGGETQYF.

This chain uses TRBV14 with TRBJ2-7; 11 nucleotides agree with TRBD2. Germline V gives CDR1 SGHDN, CDR2 FVKESK. Losses at the gene ends were 1 base for V and 2 bases for J; bases not matched to a gene: 1. This CDR3 contains 15 residues. CDR3 coding DNA: TGTGCCAGCAGCCAAGGACTAGCGGGGACCTACGAGCAGTACTTC. This gives the protein CASSQGLAGTYEQYF.

The V gene is TRBV5-1, the J gene TRBJ2-7; 9 nucleotides match TRBD2. CDR1 and CDR2 from the germline V gene are SGHRS and YFSETQ. The CDR3 length is 15 residues. J gave up 6 bases and V 3 bases, and 10 bases lay outside the gene matches. In DNA, the CDR3 is TGCGCCAGCAGCTACTCTAGCGGGGCTAGATCCGAGCAGTACTTC. Amino acids: CASSYSSGARSEQYF.

The CDR3 DNA sequence: TGTGCCAGCAGCTTAGAAGCGGGAGAGGGCTACAATGAGCAGTTCTTC. Its translation: CASSLEAGEGYNEQFF. The chain joins TRBV7-2 to TRBJ2-1; 8 bases agree with TRBD2. CDR1 SGHTA and CDR2 FQGNSA come from the germline V gene. V lost 1 base, J lost 3 bases, and 5 bases stayed unmatched. This CDR3 is built from 16 residues.

The chain combines TRBV7-8 with TRBJ2-2; TRBD2 matches 12 bases. The germline V gene encodes CDR1 SGHVS and CDR2 FQNEAQ. Trimming cost V 5 bases and J 2 bases; bases outside gene matches: 6. The CDR3 consists of 17 residues. CDR3 sequence: CASSLRTSGDNTGELFF. The CDR3 nucleotides read TGTGCCAGCAGCCTGAGGACTAGCGGGGACAACACCGGGGAGCTGTTTTTT.

This chain links TRBV2 with TRBJ1-2; 7 nucleotides line up with TRBD1. CDR1 is SNHLY, CDR2 FYNNEI, per germline. This CDR3 comprises 14 residues. Germline trimming cut 6 bases from V and 4 bases from J; bases unmatched to any gene: 8. The CDR3 region has the DNA TGTGCCAGCAGCCCTAGGACAGGCGCCTATGGCTACACCTTC. Translated: CASSPRTGAYGYTF.

The CDR3 coding sequence is TGTGCCAGCAGTCATCCGGGACACCCAGGCGACGAGCAGTACTTC. Translating gives CASSHPGHPGDEQYF. The chain recombines TRBV6-2 or TRBV6-3 with TRBJ2-7; maybe TRBD1 (6 bases). Germline lookup yields CDR1 MNHEY and CDR2 SVGEGT. V lost 5 bases and J lost 5, with 19 bases in between. The CDR3 is 15 amino acids.

The V call is TRBV9, the J call TRBJ1-5, with D maybe TRBD1 (5 bases). CDR1 SGDLS and CDR2 YYNGEE come from the germline V gene. The CDR3 sequence is 18 residues long. Trimming shortened V by 1 base and J by 6 bases, and 23 bases separated the two germline ends. CDR3 DNA: TGTGCCAGCAGCGTAATGTCGATGGCAGGGCGGGAAAGTCAGCCCCAGCATTTT. Amino acids: CASSVMSMAGRESQPQHF.

The genes are TRBV5-1 and TRBJ1-1; 9 bases agree with TRBD1. Germline values: CDR1 SGHRS, CDR2 YFSETQ. This CDR3 comprises 14 residues. Trimming removed 4 bases from V and 1 base from J; junction bases left unmatched: 2. In DNA form, the CDR3 reads TGCGCCAGCAGCGGGGGACAGGGGAACACTGAAGCTTTCTTT. This translates into CASSGGQGNTEAFF.

The rearrangement joins TRBV4-1 to TRBJ2-6, with TRBD1 matching over 11 bases. The CDR3 loop spans 15 amino acids. CDR1 is MGHRA and CDR2 is YSYEKL in the germline V gene. The junction had 1 base not matched to a gene; V was cut back by 6 bases and J by 3 bases. The CDR3 region is CASRDRGRGANVLTF. CDR3 in DNA: TGCGCCAGCAGGGACAGGGGGCGTGGGGCCAACGTCCTGACTTTC.

The J gene is TRBJ2-7, the V gene TRBV6-5; 10 positions match TRBD1. Unmatched junction bases numbered 10, after V lost 5 bases and J lost 6 bases. There are 15 residues in the CDR3. The V gene's germline CDR1 is MNHEY and CDR2 SVGAGI. This CDR3 is CASSPPGTGEFEQYF. DNA of the CDR3: TGTGCCAGCAGTCCCCCCGGGACAGGGGAATTCGAGCAGTACTTC.

There are many counts of this clone. The rearrangement uses TRBV6-6 and TRBJ2-1, with a tentative D call TRBD2 (5 bases). The CDR3 spans 15 residues. Trimming shortened V by 2 bases and J by 8 bases, and 16 bases separated the two germline ends. The germline V gene encodes CDR1 MNHNY and CDR2 SVGAGI (reference sequence). Here the CDR3 DNA reads TGTGCCAGCAGTTACGTGGGGAGCGGTGGCTATGAGCAGTTCTTC. It is translated as CASSYVGSGGYEQFF.

The chain is built from TRBV9 and TRBJ1-1; the D is unclear. Trimming stripped 5 bases from V and 2 bases from J, with 10 bases between. The CDR3 spans 13 residues. CDR1 is SGDLS, CDR2 YYNGEE, per germline. CDR3 sequence (DNA): TGTGCCAGCAGGACTTTGGATAACACTGAAGCTTTCTTT. Translation gives CASRTLDNTEAFF. The variable domain in full, with the rest retrieved from reference TRBV9 and TRBJ1-1, is DSGVTQTPKHLITATGQRVTLRCSPRSGDLSVYWYQQSLDQGLQFLIQYYNGEERAKGNILERFSAQQFPDLHSELNLSSLELGDSALYFCASRTLDNTEAFFGQGTRLTVV.

The rearrangement uses TRBV27 and TRBJ2-5; 11 bases align to TRBD2. The CDR3 has 17 amino acids. V trimming: 6 bases; J trimming: 2 bases; junction bases outside the gene matches: 11. The germline V gene has CDR1 MNHEY and CDR2 SMNVEV (reference sequence). The CDR3 DNA is TGTGCCAGCAGCTCTTCTAGCGGGGGGATGTCACAAGAGACCCAGTACTTC. Protein product: CASSSSSGGMSQETQYF.

The rearrangement uses TRBV7-2 and TRBJ1-5; D is undetermined. V lost 6 bases and J 0 bases, leaving 15 bases between the germline ends. CDR3 length: 16 amino acids. Germline loops: CDR1 SGHTA, CDR2 FQGNSA. DNA for the CDR3: TGTGCCAGCAGTTCTATGGGCTCTTATAGCAATCAGCCCCAGCATTTT. It codes for CASSSMGSYSNQPQHF. The variable domain in full, completed from reference TRBV7-2 and TRBJ1-5, reads GAGVSQSPSNKVTEKGKDVELRCDPISGHTALYWYRQSLGQGLEFLIYFQGNSAPDKSGLPSDRFSAERTGGSVSTLTIQRTQQEDSAVYLCASSSMGSYSNQPQHFGDGTRLSIL.

CDR3 coding DNA: TGTGCCAGCAGCCTCCCTTCGGCGGGAGGAGCCAGCTACGAGCAGTACTTC. Its protein is CASSLPSAGGASYEQYF. V usage is TRBV7-8 and J usage is TRBJ2-7; 8 bases line up with TRBD2. Germline V lookup: CDR1 SGHVS, CDR2 FQNEAQ. The V and J ends lost 5 bases and 3 bases, in that order; junction bases with no gene match: 15. The CDR3 consists of 17 residues.

The chain uses TRBV29-1 and TRBJ2-3, with D possibly being TRBD2 (6 bases). V was pared by 4 bases and J by 4 bases, with 15 bases between. The CDR3 contains 14 residues. The germline V gene has CDR1 SQVTM and CDR2 ANQGSEA. The CDR3 sequence is CSVAGAREADTQYF. The CDR3 DNA reads TGCAGCGTTGCTGGCGCGCGGGAAGCAGATACGCAGTATTTT.

The V gene is TRBV7-9, the J gene TRBJ1-2; 7 nucleotides align to TRBD1. The length of the CDR3 is 14 residues. Trimming removed 3 bases from V and 4 bases from J; junction bases left unmatched: 5. CDR1 and CDR2 (germline): SEHNR, FQNEAQ (reference sequence). In DNA form, the CDR3 reads TGTGCCAGCAGCTTTACGACAGGGCCCTATGGCTACACCTTC. It specifies CASSFTTGPYGYTF.

As DNA, the CDR3 is TGTGCCAGCAGCGCGATTGAGGGCAATCAGCCCCAGCATTTT. Protein: CASSAIEGNQPQHF. This chain joins TRBV5-5 and TRBJ1-5; no definite D call. The CDR3 loop spans 14 amino acids. The V end lost 4 bases, the J end lost 2 bases, and 10 bases lay between the germline ends. Per the germline V gene, CDR1 is SGHKS and CDR2 is YYEKEE (reference sequence).

The CDR3 DNA is TGTGCCAGCAGCGGAGGACAGGGAGGCAATCAGCCCCAGCATTTT. Its protein product is CASSGGQGGNQPQHF. V usage is TRBV5-5 and J usage is TRBJ1-5; TRBD1 aligns across 8 bases. The junction had 5 bases not matched to a gene; V was cut back by 4 bases and J by 2 bases. The CDR3 extends over 15 amino acids. Germline CDR1 SGHKS, CDR2 YYEKEE (reference sequence). The full variable domain, rest sourced from reference TRBV5-5 and TRBJ1-5, is DAGVTQSPTHLIKTRGQQVTLRCSPISGHKSVSWYQQVLGQGPQFIFQYYEKEERGRGNFPDRFSARQFPNYSSELNVNALLLGDSALYLCASSGGQGGNQPQHFGDGTRLSIL.

The sample holds a few counts of this clone. CDR3 region: CASSQQTGIAGNTIYF. CDR3 in DNA: TGTGCCAGCAGCCAACAGACAGGGATCGCTGGAAACACCATATATTTT. The V gene is TRBV4-2, the J gene TRBJ1-3; TRBD1 matches 7 bases. CDR3 length: 16 amino acids. The V and J ends lost 2 bases and 2 bases, in that order; junction bases with no gene match: 6. Per the germline V gene, CDR1 is LGHNA and CDR2 is YNFKEQ.

The chain links TRBV2 to TRBJ2-6; D is perhaps TRBD1 (6 bases). Germline V gene lookup returns CDR1 SNHLY and CDR2 FYNNEI. The CDR3 spans 17 residues. V was pared by 1 base and J by 9 bases, with 19 bases between. DNA for the CDR3: TGTGCCAGCAGTGAAGAGCCACCACGGACAGCCGGCAACGTCCTGACTTTC. It translates to CASSEEPPRTAGNVLTF.

This clone was recorded a few times. The gene calls are TRBV2 and TRBJ1-1; no definite D call. CDR1 SNHLY and CDR2 FYNNEI come from the germline V gene. The V end was cut by 4 bases, the J end by 4 bases, with 16 bases between. The CDR3 has 15 amino acids. As DNA, the CDR3 is TGTGCCAGCAGTGTCTTTCCAGCCGCGGCCACTGAAGCTTTCTTT. This codes for CASSVFPAAATEAFF.

This rearrangement joins TRBV13 to TRBJ1-2; 7 nucleotides line up with TRBD1. Germline assignment: CDR1 PRHDT and CDR2 FYEKMQ (reference sequence). CDR3 size: 15 residues. V shed 2 bases, J shed 8 bases, and the junction held 11 bases outside the gene matches. CDR3 sequence: CASSLLAGGNGGYTF. The CDR3 nucleotides read TGTGCCAGCAGCTTACTGGCAGGGGGAAATGGGGGCTACACCTTC.

The chain links TRBV5-1 to TRBJ1-6; D not resolved. V was clipped by 5 bases and J by 8 bases, with 8 bases between them. The CDR3 length is 12 residues. Germline V gene sequence: CDR1 SGHRS, CDR2 YFSETQ. The CDR3 loop is CASRALDSPLHF. The DNA of the CDR3 is TGCGCCAGCAGGGCTCTAGATTCACCCCTCCACTTT.

The V gene is TRBV4-1, the J gene TRBJ1-1; perhaps TRBD1 as D (5 bases). The CDR3 loop spans 14 amino acids. Trimming removed 0 bases from V and 4 bases from J, with 9 bases in between. Germline assignment: CDR1 MGHRA and CDR2 YSYEKL. The CDR3: CASSQDRGGTEAFF. CDR3 coding DNA: TGCGCCAGCAGCCAAGATCGGGGGGGCACTGAAGCTTTCTTT.

This clone was picked up a small number of times. The chain links TRBV7-9 to TRBJ2-7, with unresolved D. V was pared by 3 bases and J by 2 bases, with 11 bases between. The germline CDR1 and CDR2 sequences are SEHNR and FQNEAQ (reference sequence). The CDR3 covers 14 residues. The CDR3: CASSFPGPTYEQYF. CDR3 in DNA: TGTGCCAGCAGCTTCCCAGGCCCCACCTACGAGCAGTACTTC. The complete variable domain, with remaining parts taken from reference TRBV7-9 and TRBJ2-7, reads DTGVSQNPRHKITKRGQNVTFRCDPISEHNRLYWYRQTLGQGPEFLTYFQNEAQLEKSRLLSDRFSAERPKGSFSTLEIQRTEQGDSAMYLCASSFPGPTYEQYFGPGTRLTVT.

The chain combines TRBV12-3 or TRBV12-4 with TRBJ1-6; maybe TRBD1 (5 bases). Between the trimmed V and J ends, which lost 3 bases and 7 bases, there was a span of 7 bases. The CDR3 covers 13 residues. The CDR3 protein is CASSLGQNSPLHF. CDR3 sequence (DNA): TGTGCCAGCAGTTTGGGGCAGAATTCACCCCTCCACTTT.

This clone was seen just once. The genes are TRBV5-1 and TRBJ1-1, with a tentative D call TRBD1 (6 bases). V dropped 4 bases and J dropped 3 bases, with 16 bases sitting between them. Germline CDR1 is SGHRS and CDR2 is YFSETQ. This CDR3 comprises 15 residues. The CDR3 region is CASSPAVGGDTEAFF. Here the CDR3 DNA reads TGCGCCAGCAGCCCGGCGGTAGGGGGGGACACTGAAGCTTTCTTT.